This entry lists 16 T cell receptor beta chains sequenced from one sample in a study of blood T cell repertoires in COVID-19. Clones were sequenced by immunoSEQ multiplex PCR, and TCRdb holds only the in-frame ones, with some missing. The table records hundreds of thousands of clones, 75% to 90% of them present only once. The sample consisted of peripheral blood. The receptors were sampled from a man between 60 and 75 years old who had recovered from COVID-19.

The V call is TRBV2, the J call TRBJ1-4; 7 positions agree with TRBD1. CDR3 length: 14 amino acids. The V gene end was trimmed by 5 bases and the J gene end by 8 bases; junction bases not matched to a gene: 8. Per germline, CDR1 SNHLY and CDR2 FYNNEI. The CDR3 protein is CASSWGQSLEKLFF. As DNA, the CDR3 is TGTGCCAGCAGTTGGGGACAGTCGCTAGAAAAACTGTTTTTT.

V and J are TRBV7-9 and TRBJ1-4; D is perhaps TRBD1 (6 bases). This CDR3 is built from 16 residues. Trimming took 5 bases from V and 0 from J, leaving 13 bases between them. CDR1 and CDR2 from the germline V gene are SEHNR and FQNEAQ (reference sequence). CDR3 sequence: CASSPGHYATNEKLFF. The CDR3 DNA is TGTGCCAGCAGCCCGGGACACTATGCAACTAATGAAAAACTGTTTTTT.

The chain employs TRBV7-9 and TRBJ2-7; 10 bases are a match to TRBD1. Germline lookup yields CDR1 SEHNR and CDR2 FQNEAQ (reference sequence). The trim removed 5 bases at V and 5 bases at J, leaving 6 bases unmatched. CDR3 size: 14 residues. The CDR3 spells CASSTPGQGNEQYF. DNA for the CDR3: TGTGCCAGCAGCACCCCGGGACAGGGGAACGAGCAGTACTTC.

This clone was observed once. The V call is TRBV5-1, the J call TRBJ2-5, with unresolved D. Between the trimmed V and J ends, which lost 7 bases and 3 bases, there was a span of 7 bases. CDR3 length equals 11 residues. Germline CDR1 reads SGHRS; CDR2 reads YFSETQ. CDR3 nucleotide sequence: TGCGCCAGCCGACTTAAAGAGACCCAGTACTTC. Translation gives CASRLKETQYF.

V and J are TRBV9 and TRBJ2-7, with 12 bases fitting TRBD1. Trimming removed 3 bases from V and 7 bases from J; junction bases left unmatched: 8. The CDR3 extends over 15 amino acids. CDR1 is SGDLS, CDR2 YYNGEE, per germline. CDR3 amino acids: CASSAPRDRGLEQYF. The CDR3 region has the DNA TGTGCCAGCAGCGCCCCCCGGGACAGGGGGCTTGAGCAGTACTTC.

The chain uses TRBV19 and TRBJ1-1, with TRBD1 identical over 8 bases. This CDR3 region has 14 residues. Germline CDR1 and CDR2: LNHDA and SQIVND (reference sequence). Trimming cost V 8 bases and J 3 bases; bases outside gene matches: 8. In DNA, the CDR3 is TGTGCCAGTTCTGGACAGGGCTTCTACACTGAAGCTTTCTTT. Amino acids: CASSGQGFYTEAFF.

The chain is built from TRBV6-5 and TRBJ1-1; possibly TRBD1 for D (6 bases). V lost 0 bases and J 5 bases, leaving 13 bases between the germline ends. The CDR3 is 15 residues long. Per germline, CDR1 MNHEY and CDR2 SVGAGI. This CDR3 is CASSYSRGAGTEAFF. In nucleotides, the CDR3 is TGTGCCAGCAGTTACTCGCGGGGGGCCGGGACTGAAGCTTTCTTT.

This clone was detected a few times. The rearrangement links TRBV19 to TRBJ2-2, with D possibly being TRBD2 (6 bases). The germline V gene encodes CDR1 LNHDA and CDR2 SQIVND (reference sequence). This CDR3 is built from 14 residues. V lost 5 bases and J 2 bases, leaving 9 bases between the germline ends. CDR3 loop: CASSWGENTGELFF. Written as DNA, the CDR3 is TGTGCCAGTAGTTGGGGGGAAAACACCGGGGAGCTGTTTTTT.

This sequence joins TRBV6-1 and TRBJ1-1; weak D call: TRBD1 (5 bases). Germline V gene data show CDR1 as MNHNS and CDR2 as SASEGT. Deletions cut 4 bases from V and 4 bases from J, with 19 bases between. The CDR3 has 16 residues. The CDR3 DNA sequence: TGTGCCAGCAGTGGAATGAGTCAGGGATGGGGCACTGAAGCTTTCTTT. Its translation is CASSGMSQGWGTEAFF.

The chain recombines TRBV9 with TRBJ2-4; D may be TRBD2 (6 bases). The CDR3 spans 16 residues. The V end lost 0 bases, the J end lost 0 bases, and 10 bases lay between the germline ends. Germline CDR1 SGDLS, CDR2 YYNGEE. CDR3 coding DNA: TGTGCCAGCAGCGTAGCCGGGAGCCTAGCCAAAAACATTCAGTACTTC. Protein: CASSVAGSLAKNIQYF.

Only one count was recorded for this clone. This chain links TRBV27 with TRBJ1-4; D gene ambiguous. V lost 6 bases and J 8 bases, leaving 16 bases between the germline ends. Germline assignment: CDR1 MNHEY and CDR2 SMNVEV (reference sequence). The CDR3 covers 14 residues. The CDR3 DNA sequence: TGTGCCAGCAGACCGCGCGGGCCCTACGAAAAACTGTTTTTT. Translation: CASRPRGPYEKLFF.

The chain employs TRBV5-5 and TRBJ2-6; the D is unclear. The CDR3 sequence is 14 residues long. From germline, CDR1 is SGHKS and CDR2 YYEKEE (reference sequence). Trimming shortened V by 2 bases and J by 0 bases, and 3 bases separated the two germline ends. In nucleotides, the CDR3 is TGTGCCAGCAGCTTTAGCTCTGGGGCCAACGTCCTGACTTTC. Translated, it gives CASSFSSGANVLTF.

The gene calls are TRBV11-2 and TRBJ1-2; TRBD1 might be the D (5 bases). This CDR3 is 14 amino acids long. Deletions cut 3 bases from V and 2 bases from J, with 10 bases between. The V gene's germline CDR1 is SGHAT and CDR2 FQNNGV. The CDR3 here is CASSFGHQNYGYTF. DNA of the CDR3: TGTGCCAGCAGCTTCGGACACCAAAACTATGGCTACACCTTC.

Only a few counts were recorded for this clone. The junction differs from germline at one of its ends, possibly a read error. This chain uses TRBV15 with TRBJ1-2; D unclear. The CDR3 spans 12 residues. Germline lookup yields CDR1 LNHNV and CDR2 YYDKDF (reference sequence). The CDR3 protein is CATSRDAGVNAF. The CDR3 DNA follows: TGTGCCACCAGCAGAGATGCGGGAGTAAACGCTTTC.

This clone was seen a few times. The chain carries TRBV24-1 and TRBJ2-1; 8 bases align to TRBD1. J was trimmed by 1 base and V by 2 bases; bases with no gene match: 3. This CDR3 comprises 16 residues. Germline loops: CDR1 KGHDR, CDR2 SFDVKD. CDR3 protein: CATSDSGTGSYNEQFF. CDR3 bases: TGTGCCACCAGTGATTCCGGGACAGGTTCCTACAATGAGCAGTTCTTC.

In nucleotides, the CDR3 is TGTGCCATCAGTGGATCAGGGGCTGCTCAGCCCCAGCATTTT. It is translated as CAISGSGAAQPQHF. V is TRBV10-3 and J is TRBJ1-5; perhaps TRBD1 as D (6 bases). Between the trimmed V and J ends, which lost 4 bases and 6 bases, there was a span of 13 bases. There are 14 residues in the CDR3. Germline CDR1 ENHRY, CDR2 SYGVKD.